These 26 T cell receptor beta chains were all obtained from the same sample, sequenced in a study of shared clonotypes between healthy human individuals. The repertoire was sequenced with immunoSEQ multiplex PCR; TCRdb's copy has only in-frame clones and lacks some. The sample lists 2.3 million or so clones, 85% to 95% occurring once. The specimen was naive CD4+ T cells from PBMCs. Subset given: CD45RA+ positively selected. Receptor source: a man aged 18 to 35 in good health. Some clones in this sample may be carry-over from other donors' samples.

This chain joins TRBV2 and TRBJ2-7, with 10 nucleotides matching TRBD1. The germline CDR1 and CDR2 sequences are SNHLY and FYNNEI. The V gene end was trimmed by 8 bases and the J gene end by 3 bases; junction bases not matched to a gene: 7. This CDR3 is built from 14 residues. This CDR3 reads CASCPWTGGYEQYF. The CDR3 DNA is TGTGCCAGCTGCCCTTGGACAGGGGGCTACGAGCAGTACTTC.

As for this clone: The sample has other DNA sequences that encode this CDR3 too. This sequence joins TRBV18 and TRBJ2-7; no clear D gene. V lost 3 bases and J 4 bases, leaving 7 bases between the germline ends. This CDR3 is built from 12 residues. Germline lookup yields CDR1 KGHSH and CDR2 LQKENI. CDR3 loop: CASSPASYEQYF. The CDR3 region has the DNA TGTGCCAGCTCACCGGCCTCATACGAGCAGTACTTC.

CDR3 nucleotides: TGTGCCAGCAGTGTGGGGGGAAAAAACATTCAGTACTTC. This sequence encodes CASSVGGKNIQYF. The chain has TRBV28 and TRBJ2-4, with D tentatively TRBD2 (6 bases). The CDR3 length is 13 residues. Trimming removed 5 bases at V and 4 bases at J, with 9 bases between. Looked up from germline, CDR1 is MDHEN and CDR2 is SYDVKM.

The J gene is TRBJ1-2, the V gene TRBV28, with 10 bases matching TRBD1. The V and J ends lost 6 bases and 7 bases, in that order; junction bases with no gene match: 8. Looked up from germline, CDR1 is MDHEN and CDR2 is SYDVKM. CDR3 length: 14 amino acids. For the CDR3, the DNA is TGTGCCAGCAGCTACGACAGGGGGCTCGCTGGCTACACCTTC. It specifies CASSYDRGLAGYTF.

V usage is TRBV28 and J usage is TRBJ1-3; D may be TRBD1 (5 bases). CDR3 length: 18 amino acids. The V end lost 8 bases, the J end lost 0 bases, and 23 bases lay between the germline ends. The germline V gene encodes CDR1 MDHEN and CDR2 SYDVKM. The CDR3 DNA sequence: TGTGCCAGCGCCCGTTTAATCCCCGGGGGGTACTCTGGAAACACCATATATTTT. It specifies CASARLIPGGYSGNTIYF.

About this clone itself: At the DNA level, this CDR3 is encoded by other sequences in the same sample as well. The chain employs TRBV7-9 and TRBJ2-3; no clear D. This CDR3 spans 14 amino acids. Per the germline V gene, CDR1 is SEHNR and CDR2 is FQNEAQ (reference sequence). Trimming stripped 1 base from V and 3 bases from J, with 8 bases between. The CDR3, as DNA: TGTGCCAGCAGCTTAGGGAGTGGTACAGATACGCAGTATTTT. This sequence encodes CASSLGSGTDTQYF.

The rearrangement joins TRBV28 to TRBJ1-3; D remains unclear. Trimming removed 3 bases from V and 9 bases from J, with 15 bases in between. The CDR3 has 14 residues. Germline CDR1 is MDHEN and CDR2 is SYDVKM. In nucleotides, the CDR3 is TGTGCCAGCAGTTTGAACTCCCGAGGGCCCACCATATATTTT. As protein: CASSLNSRGPTIYF.

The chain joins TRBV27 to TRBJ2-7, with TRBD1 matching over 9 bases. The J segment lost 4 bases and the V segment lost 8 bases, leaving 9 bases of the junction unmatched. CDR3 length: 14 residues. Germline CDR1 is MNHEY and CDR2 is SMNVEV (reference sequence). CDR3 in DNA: TGTGCCAGCCGAATGACCGGGACAGGGTACGAGCAGTACTTC. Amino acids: CASRMTGTGYEQYF.

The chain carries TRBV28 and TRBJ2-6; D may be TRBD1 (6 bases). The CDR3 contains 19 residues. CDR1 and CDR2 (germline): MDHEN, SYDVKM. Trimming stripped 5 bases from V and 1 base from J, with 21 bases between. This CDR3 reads CASSPSGHLHRSGANVLTF. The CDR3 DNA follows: TGTGCCAGCAGTCCCTCGGGACATCTCCACCGGTCTGGGGCCAACGTCCTGACTTTC.

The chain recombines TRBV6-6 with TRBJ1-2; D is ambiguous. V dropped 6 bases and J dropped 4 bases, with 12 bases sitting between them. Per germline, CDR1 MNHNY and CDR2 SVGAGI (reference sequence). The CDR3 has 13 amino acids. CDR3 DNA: TGTGCCAGCAGCCTCGGGCGCTTCTATGGCTACACCTTC. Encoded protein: CASSLGRFYGYTF.

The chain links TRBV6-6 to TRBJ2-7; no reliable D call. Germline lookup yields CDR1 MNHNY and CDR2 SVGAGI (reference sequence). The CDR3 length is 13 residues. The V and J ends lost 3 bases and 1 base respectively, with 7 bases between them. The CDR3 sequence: CASSYDRSYEQYF. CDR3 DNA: TGTGCCAGCAGTTATGACCGGTCCTACGAGCAGTACTTC.

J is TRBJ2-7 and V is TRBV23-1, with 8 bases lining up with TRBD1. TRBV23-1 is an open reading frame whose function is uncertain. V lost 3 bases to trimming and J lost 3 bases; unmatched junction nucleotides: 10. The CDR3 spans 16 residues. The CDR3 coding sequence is TGCGCCAGCAGTCATTCCCTCGGGACAGGATTCTACGAGCAGTACTTC. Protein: CASSHSLGTGFYEQYF.

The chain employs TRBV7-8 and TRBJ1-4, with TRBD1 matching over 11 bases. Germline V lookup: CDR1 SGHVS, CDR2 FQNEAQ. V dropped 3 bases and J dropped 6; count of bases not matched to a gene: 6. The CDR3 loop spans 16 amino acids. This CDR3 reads CASSFGTGGAHEKLFF. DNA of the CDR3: TGTGCCAGCAGCTTTGGGACAGGGGGAGCGCATGAAAAACTGTTTTTT.

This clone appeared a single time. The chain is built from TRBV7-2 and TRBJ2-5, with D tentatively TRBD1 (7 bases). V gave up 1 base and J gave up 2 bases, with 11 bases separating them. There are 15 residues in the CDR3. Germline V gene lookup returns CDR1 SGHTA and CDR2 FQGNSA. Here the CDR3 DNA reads TGTGCCAGCAGCTTAGAACAGGGGAGGCAAGAGACCCAGTACTTC. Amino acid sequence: CASSLEQGRQETQYF. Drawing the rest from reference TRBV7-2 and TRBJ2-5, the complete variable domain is GAGVSQSPSNKVTEKGKDVELRCDPISGHTALYWYRQSLGQGLEFLIYFQGNSAPDKSGLPSDRFSAERTGGSVSTLTIQRTQQEDSAVYLCASSLEQGRQETQYFGPGTRLLVL.

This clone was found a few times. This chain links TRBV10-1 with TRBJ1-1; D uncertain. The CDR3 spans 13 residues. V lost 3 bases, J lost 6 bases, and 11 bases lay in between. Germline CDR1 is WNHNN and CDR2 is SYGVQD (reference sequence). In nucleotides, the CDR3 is TGCGCCAGCAGTGAAGGGCTTCGGGCTGAAGCTTTCTTT. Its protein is CASSEGLRAEAFF.

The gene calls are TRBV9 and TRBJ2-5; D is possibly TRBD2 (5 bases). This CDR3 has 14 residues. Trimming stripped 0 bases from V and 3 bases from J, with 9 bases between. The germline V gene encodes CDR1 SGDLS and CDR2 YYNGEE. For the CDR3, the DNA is TGTGCCAGCAGCGTAGTAGGTAGCGAAGAGACCCAGTACTTC. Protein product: CASSVVGSEETQYF.

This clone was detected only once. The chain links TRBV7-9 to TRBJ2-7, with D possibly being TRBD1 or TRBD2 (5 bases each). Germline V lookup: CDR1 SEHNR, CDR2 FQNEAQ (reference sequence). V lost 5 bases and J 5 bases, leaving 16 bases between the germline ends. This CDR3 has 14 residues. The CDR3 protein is CASSTRAGTHEQYF. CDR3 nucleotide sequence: TGTGCCAGCAGCACCCGGGCCGGGACCCACGAGCAGTACTTC.

CDR3 amino acids: CASSLGQGDGGYTF. The CDR3 DNA is TGCGCCAGCAGCTTAGGACAGGGTGACGGTGGCTACACCTTC. This rearrangement joins TRBV5-1 to TRBJ1-2; 8 positions agree with TRBD1. Germline V gene data show CDR1 as SGHRS and CDR2 as YFSETQ. This CDR3 is built from 14 residues. Trimming cost V 2 bases and J 7 bases; bases outside gene matches: 7.

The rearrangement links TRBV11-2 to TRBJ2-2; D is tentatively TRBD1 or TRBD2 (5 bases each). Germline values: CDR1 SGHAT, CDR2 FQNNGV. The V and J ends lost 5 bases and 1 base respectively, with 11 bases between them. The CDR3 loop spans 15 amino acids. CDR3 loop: CASSLQRGNTGELFF. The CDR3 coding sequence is TGTGCCAGCAGCCTTCAGAGGGGGAACACCGGGGAGCTGTTTTTT.

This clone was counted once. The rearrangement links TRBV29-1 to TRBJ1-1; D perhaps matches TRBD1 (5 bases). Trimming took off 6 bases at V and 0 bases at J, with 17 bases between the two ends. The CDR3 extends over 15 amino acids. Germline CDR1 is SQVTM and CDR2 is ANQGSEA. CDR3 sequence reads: CSVRLRAGLNTEAFF. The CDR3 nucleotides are TGCAGCGTCCGGCTGCGGGCAGGGCTGAACACTGAAGCTTTCTTT.

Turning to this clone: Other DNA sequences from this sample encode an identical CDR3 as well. The CDR3 loop is CASSPGLAVDTQYF. The CDR3 bases are TGTGCCAGCAGCCCAGGACTAGCAGTCGATACGCAGTATTTT. This rearrangement joins TRBV7-9 to TRBJ2-3, with 8 bases lining up with TRBD2. Germline CDR1 is SEHNR and CDR2 is FQNEAQ (reference sequence). J lost 6 bases, V lost 5 bases, and 7 bases had no gene match. There are 14 residues in the CDR3. Together with reference TRBV7-9 and TRBJ2-3, the CDR3 gives the full variable domain: DTGVSQNPRHKITKRGQNVTFRCDPISEHNRLYWYRQTLGQGPEFLTYFQNEAQLEKSRLLSDRFSAERPKGSFSTLEIQRTEQGDSAMYLCASSPGLAVDTQYFGPGTRLTVL.

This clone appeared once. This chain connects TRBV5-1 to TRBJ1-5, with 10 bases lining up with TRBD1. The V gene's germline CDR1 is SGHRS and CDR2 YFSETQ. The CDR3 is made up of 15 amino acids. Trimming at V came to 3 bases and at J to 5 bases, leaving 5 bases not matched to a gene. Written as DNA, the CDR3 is TGCGCCAGCAGCTCCGGGACAGGGGTGGATCAGCCCCAGCATTTT. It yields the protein CASSSGTGVDQPQHF.

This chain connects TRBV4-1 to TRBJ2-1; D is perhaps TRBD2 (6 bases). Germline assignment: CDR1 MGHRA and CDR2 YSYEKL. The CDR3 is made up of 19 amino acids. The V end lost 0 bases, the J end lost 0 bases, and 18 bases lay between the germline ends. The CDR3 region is CASSQDRVWTIDSYNEQFF. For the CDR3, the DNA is TGCGCCAGCAGCCAAGACAGAGTCTGGACTATTGACTCCTACAATGAGCAGTTCTTC.

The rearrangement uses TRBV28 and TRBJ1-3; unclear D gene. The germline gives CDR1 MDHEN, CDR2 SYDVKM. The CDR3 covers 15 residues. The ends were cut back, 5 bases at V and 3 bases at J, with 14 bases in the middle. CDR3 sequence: CASSLAVFVGNTIYF. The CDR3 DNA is TGTGCCAGCAGTCTAGCAGTTTTTGTTGGAAACACCATATATTTT.

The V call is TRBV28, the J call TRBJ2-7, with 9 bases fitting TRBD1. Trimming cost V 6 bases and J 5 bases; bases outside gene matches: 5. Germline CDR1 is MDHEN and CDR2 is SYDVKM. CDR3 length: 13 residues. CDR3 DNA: TGTGCCAGCAGGCGGACAGGGGTCCACGAGCAGTACTTC. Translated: CASRRTGVHEQYF. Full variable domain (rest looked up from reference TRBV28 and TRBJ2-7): DVKVTQSSRYLVKRTGEKVFLECVQDMDHENMFWYRQDPGLGLRLIYFSYDVKMKEKGDIPEGYSVSREKKERFSLILESASTNQTSMYLCASRRTGVHEQYFGPGTRLTVT.

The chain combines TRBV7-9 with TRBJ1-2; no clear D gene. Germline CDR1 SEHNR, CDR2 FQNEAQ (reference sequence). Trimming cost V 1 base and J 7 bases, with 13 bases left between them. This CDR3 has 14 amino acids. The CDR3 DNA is TGTGCCAGCAGCTTAGTCCCCCAGGCCCCTGGCTACACCTTC. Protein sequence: CASSLVPQAPGYTF. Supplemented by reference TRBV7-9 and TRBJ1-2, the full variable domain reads DTGVSQNPRHKITKRGQNVTFRCDPISEHNRLYWYRQTLGQGPEFLTYFQNEAQLEKSRLLSDRFSAERPKGSFSTLEIQRTEQGDSAMYLCASSLVPQAPGYTFGSGTRLTVV.